Listed below are T cell receptor beta chains from one sample, sequenced in a study of blood T cell repertoires in COVID-19. Clones were sequenced by immunoSEQ multiplex PCR, and TCRdb holds only the in-frame ones, with some missing. The repertoire holds 190,000 or so clones, about three quarters seen once, with over 9.5% in the top ten. The sample consisted of peripheral blood. All receptors derive from a woman aged 80 or over with COVID-19, enrolled during active disease. CDR3s include the opening cysteine and the closing phenylalanine or tryptophan. Size is omitted from some rows. Given values are once, few, many or a class for expanded clones.

j_call | v_call | clone_size | cdr3_aa
TRBJ2-1 | TRBV19 | - | CASSASRSGSRDEQFF
TRBJ2-7 | TRBV5-4 | few | CASSLVAGGDEQYF
TRBJ2-1 | TRBV14 | - | CASSQDRLSHSSYNEQFF
TRBJ2-2 | TRBV5-6 | - | CASSLGTGRTGELFF
TRBJ1-1 | TRBV11-1 | - | CASSTMTGSTEAFF
TRBJ2-1 | TRBV6-5 | - | CASSYNTGGFHEQFF
TRBJ1-1 | TRBV27 | - | CASSLFVGSTEAFF
TRBJ2-1 | TRBV7-2 | - | CASSTQTSGGAREQFF
TRBJ1-2 | TRBV3-1/TRBV3-2 | - | CASSQGGQGYRYTF
TRBJ2-7 | TRBV7-9 | many | CASSFFPSRAYEQYF
TRBJ1-5 | TRBV28 | - | CASSFEGGTGLGQPQHF
TRBJ2-6 | TRBV5-8 | - | CASSLDRGLTNVLTF
TRBJ1-4 | TRBV18 | once | CASSPGTAEKLFF
TRBJ1-2 | TRBV7-2 | - | CASSLARVRVYGYTF
TRBJ2-7 | TRBV27 | - | CASSPDRGSLSYEQYF
TRBJ2-3 | TRBV27 | - | CASSFGGSDTQYF
TRBJ1-1 | TRBV5-4 | - | CASSPGTGGDAFF
TRBJ2-7 | TRBV27 | few | CASSLTGRNRGYEQYF
TRBJ1-6 | TRBV28 | - | CASSLWVTAARNSPLHF
TRBJ2-5 | TRBV24-1 | - | CATSDLGRQETQYF
TRBJ2-2 | TRBV5-6 | - | CASRRRAGTGELFF
TRBJ2-1 | TRBV9 | - | CASSVPPAGVSHEQFF
TRBJ2-2 | TRBV5-1 | few | CASSFLDRADTGELFF
TRBJ2-1 | TRBV19 | - | CASMDRGDNEQFF
TRBJ1-2 | TRBV18 | - | CASSPGQKGGYTF
TRBJ2-1 | TRBV11-2 | - | CASSLVTGGVLYNEQFF
TRBJ2-3 | TRBV5-1 | - | CASSTGTSGGATTDTQYF